This T cell receptor (beta chain) is drawn from a study of OX40 agonist ivuxolimab in advanced cancers. Study overall: Patients with hepatocellular carcinoma, melanoma, renal cell or head and neck cancer made up the dose-escalation patients. Previous treatment with anti-PD-1, anti-PD-L1 or anti-CTLA-4 therapy was allowed; 40% had received some.

Sequenced by immunoSEQ multiplex PCR; TCRdb stores in-frame clones only, minus some. The data contain tens of thousands of clones, approximately 80% of them singletons. Study-wide results and limits: Also present in some nonresponders was a low level of normalized T-cell clonal expansion.

As for this clone: As yet, its antigen is unknown.

Germline V gene data show CDR1 as SGHRS and CDR2 as YFSETQ. This CDR3 has 16 amino acids. The V gene lost 0 bases and the J gene lost 2 bases, with 12 bases spanning the gap. The source material was CD4+ or CD8+ T cells sorted from blood, sampled in a trial of the OX40 agonist ivuxolimab. This clonotype was obtained from an adult with an advanced solid tumor such as melanoma, head and neck, liver or kidney cancer. The chain carries TRBV5-1 and TRBJ1-5, with D tentatively TRBD1 (6 bases). The CDR3 protein is CASSLDPAGGNQPQHF. CDR3 sequence (DNA): TGCGCCAGCAGCTTGGACCCGGCAGGGGGCAATCAGCCCCAGCATTTT.